Shown below are 14 T cell receptor beta chains from a single sample sequenced in a study of radiotherapy plus CTLA-4 blockade in lung cancer. The assay was immunoSEQ multiplex PCR, and TCRdb's table has in-frame clones only and misses some. The sample lists roughly 90,000 clones; under 80% were seen once. Sequenced here: peripheral blood, sampled from a patient treated with radiotherapy plus ipilimumab. The receptors originated from a human donor with non-small cell lung cancer who had a partial response to radiotherapy plus ipilimumab. Some clones in this sample may be carry-over from other donors' samples.

The chain is built from TRBV10-3 and TRBJ1-1; D not resolved. This CDR3 contains 14 residues. The ends were cut back, 2 bases at V and 2 bases at J, with 9 bases in the middle. Germline loops: CDR1 ENHRY, CDR2 SYGVKD. The CDR3 is CAISERDTNTEAFF. The CDR3 DNA follows: TGTGCCATCAGTGAGAGAGACACTAACACTGAAGCTTTCTTT.

Only one count was recorded for this clone. CDR3 residues: CASGRGTSGANVLTF. Written as DNA, the CDR3 is TGTGCCAGCGGGAGGGGTACCTCCGGGGCCAACGTCCTGACTTTC. The chain has TRBV2 and TRBJ2-6, with 7 nucleotides matching TRBD2. The V gene's germline CDR1 is SNHLY and CDR2 FYNNEI. The CDR3 is 15 amino acids. Unmatched junction bases numbered 8, after V lost 8 bases and J lost 4 bases.

The chain is built from TRBV28 and TRBJ2-7; 9 positions match TRBD1. Germline V gives CDR1 MDHEN, CDR2 SYDVKM. The CDR3 is made up of 15 amino acids. V trimming: 6 bases; J trimming: 6 bases; junction bases outside the gene matches: 12. CDR3 loop: CASRGTGTGTGEQYF. The CDR3 bases are TGTGCCAGCAGGGGTACCGGGACAGGGACGGGCGAGCAGTACTTC. Using reference TRBV28 and TRBJ2-7 for the parts outside the CDR3, the full variable domain is DVKVTQSSRYLVKRTGEKVFLECVQDMDHENMFWYRQDPGLGLRLIYFSYDVKMKEKGDIPEGYSVSREKKERFSLILESASTNQTSMYLCASRGTGTGTGEQYFGPGTRLTVT.

This sequence joins TRBV2 and TRBJ1-5; D may be TRBD1 (6 bases). Per germline, CDR1 SNHLY and CDR2 FYNNEI. There are 15 residues in the CDR3. V shed 3 bases and J shed 1 base, with 10 bases lying between them. CDR3 amino acids: CASSDSRGSNQPQHF. CDR3 nucleotide sequence: TGTGCCAGCAGTGACTCCAGGGGAAGCAATCAGCCCCAGCATTTT. The whole variable domain, remainder taken from reference TRBV2 and TRBJ1-5, is EPEVTQTPSHQVTQMGQEVILRCVPISNHLYFYWYRQILGQKVEFLVSFYNNEISEKSEIFDDQFSVERPDGSNFTLKIRSTKLEDSAMYFCASSDSRGSNQPQHFGDGTRLSIL.

In its sample, this clone was seen once. The chain joins TRBV19 to TRBJ1-5; TRBD1 agrees at 8 bases. V dropped 6 bases and J dropped 7; count of bases not matched to a gene: 5. The CDR3 has 13 amino acids. Germline V gene sequence: CDR1 LNHDA, CDR2 SQIVND (reference sequence). The CDR3 spells CASSPGGAQPQHF. CDR3 sequence (DNA): TGTGCCAGTAGCCCAGGGGGCGCCCAGCCCCAGCATTTT.

The chain uses TRBV7-8 and TRBJ1-1; D not resolved. Trimming removed 6 bases from V and 2 bases from J, with 4 bases in between. The CDR3 runs to 11 residues. Per germline, CDR1 SGHVS and CDR2 FQNEAQ. The CDR3 DNA follows: TGTGCCAGCAGGGCCAACACTGAAGCTTTCTTT. This codes for CASRANTEAFF.

This chain links TRBV7-9 with TRBJ1-4; D not certain. Looked up from germline, CDR1 is SEHNR and CDR2 is FQNEAQ (reference sequence). The CDR3 contains 15 residues. V shed 5 bases and J shed 7 bases, with 17 bases lying between them. The CDR3 DNA follows: TGTGCCAGCAGCCAAGCTGCCGGTTCGGGTGAAAAACTGTTTTTT. Its protein is CASSQAAGSGEKLFF.

This clone showed up just a few times. This chain uses TRBV19 with TRBJ1-5; the match to TRBD1 covers 10 bases. CDR1 LNHDA and CDR2 SQIVND come from the germline V gene (reference sequence). V lost 7 bases to trimming and J lost 5 bases; unmatched junction nucleotides: 5. This CDR3 spans 14 amino acids. CDR3 bases: TGTGCCAGTAAGACGGGACAGGGGTATCAGCCCCAGCATTTT. This translates into CASKTGQGYQPQHF.

The chain carries TRBV7-2 and TRBJ2-1; 9 bases are a match to TRBD2. Looked up from germline, CDR1 is SGHTA and CDR2 is FQGNSA. The trim removed 0 bases at V and 12 bases at J, leaving 12 bases unmatched. The CDR3 sequence is 16 residues long. As DNA, the CDR3 is TGTGCCAGCAGCTTAGCGCTAGCGGGGCGCCTCAAAGGGCAGTTCTTC. Translation gives CASSLALAGRLKGQFF.

V and J are TRBV5-4 and TRBJ2-1; 8 bases match TRBD1. The germline CDR1 and CDR2 sequences are SGHNT and YYREEE (reference sequence). The CDR3 has 16 residues. J lost 7 bases, V lost 4 bases, and 13 bases had no gene match. DNA for the CDR3: TGTGCCAGCAGCCCGAACCCTACAGGGGGAAGGAATGAGCAGTTCTTC. Its translation is CASSPNPTGGRNEQFF.

This chain links TRBV5-1 with TRBJ2-1, with TRBD1 identical over 8 bases. The CDR3 totals 13 residues. Trimming cost V 0 bases and J 12 bases; bases outside gene matches: 5. Germline lookup yields CDR1 SGHRS and CDR2 YFSETQ. The CDR3 loop is CASSLVGGQGQFF. The DNA of the CDR3 is TGCGCCAGCAGCTTGGTCGGAGGACAGGGGCAGTTCTTC. The full variable domain, completed using reference TRBV5-1 and TRBJ2-1, is KAGVTQTPRYLIKTRGQQVTLSCSPISGHRSVSWYQQTPGQGLQFLFEYFSETQRNKGNFPGRFSGRQFSNSRSEMNVSTLELGDSALYLCASSLVGGQGQFFGPGTRLTVL.

This chain links TRBV19 with TRBJ1-5; 9 bases are shared with TRBD1. This CDR3 is built from 14 residues. V was pared by 3 bases and J by 5 bases, with 2 bases of the junction left unmatched. Per germline, CDR1 LNHDA and CDR2 SQIVND (reference sequence). The CDR3 sequence: CASSIDRGDQPQHF. CDR3 in DNA: TGTGCCAGTAGTATCGACAGGGGGGATCAGCCCCAGCATTTT. Complete variable domain (other parts from reference TRBV19 and TRBJ1-5): DGGITQSPKYLFRKEGQNVTLSCEQNLNHDAMYWYRQDPGQGLRLIYYSQIVNDFQKGDIAEGYSVSREKKESFPLTVTSAQKNPTAFYLCASSIDRGDQPQHFGDGTRLSIL.

This clone has just one count. The chain uses TRBV28 and TRBJ1-4; D gene ambiguous. The CDR3 runs to 13 residues. Germline assignment: CDR1 MDHEN and CDR2 SYDVKM. Trimming removed 1 base from V and 10 bases from J, with 10 bases in between. The CDR3 nucleotides are TGTGCCAGCAGTTTATCGTACTATGGAAAACTGTTTTTT. The encoded protein is CASSLSYYGKLFF.

The chain couples TRBV18 to TRBJ1-4; D gene ambiguous. The CDR3 consists of 16 residues. Trimming left V 3 bases short and J 0 bases short, with 11 bases between. The germline CDR1 and CDR2 sequences are KGHSH and LQKENI. The CDR3 loop reads CASSPAGPATNEKLFF. DNA for the CDR3: TGTGCCAGCTCACCCGCGGGTCCGGCAACTAATGAAAAACTGTTTTTT.